The 24 T cell receptor beta chains given below trace back to one sample, sequenced in a study of CD8 T cells in ankylosing spondylitis (TCRdb year 2017). These receptors are not linked to any known antigen. The library was produced with 5' RACE. TCRdb records Illumina HiSeq 2500 as the sequencer. Through fastp at Q25 and MiXCR, TCRdb rebuilt clones from the public reads, retaining in-frame beta chains. All rows with the same CDR3 protein become a single entry with the most common DNA and genes. The sample includes 700,000 to 850,000 distinct CDR3 sequences, with about an eighth observed a single time. Clones ranked in the top ten supply about 0.49% of the sample. Results the study describes overall, beyond this receptor: Blood from ankylosing spondylitis patients appeared to be characterized by a TCR beta motif made up of fewer than ten highly homologous amino acid variants.

Material: blood, either unsorted or a sorted T cell fraction (not recorded which). Receptor source: a male donor with ankylosing spondylitis.

This sequence joins TRBV9 and TRBJ2-5, with D possibly being TRBD2 (6 bases). Germline V gene data show CDR1 as SGDLS and CDR2 as YYNGEE. This CDR3 is built from 16 residues. V lost 0 bases, J lost 5 bases, and 17 bases lay in between. The DNA for the CDR3 is TGTGCCAGCAGCGTAGCCCCCTCTGGGGCGGGGGAGACCCAGTACTTC. Amino acid sequence: CASSVAPSGAGETQYF. The full variable domain, rest sourced from reference TRBV9 and TRBJ2-5, is DSGVTQTPKHLITATGQRVTLRCSPRSGDLSVYWYQQSLDQGLQFLIQYYNGEERAKGNILERFSAQQFPDLHSELNLSSLELGDSALYFCASSVAPSGAGETQYFGPGTRLLVL.

The V gene is TRBV7-8, the J gene TRBJ1-5; the match to TRBD1 covers 9 bases. Germline V gene sequence: CDR1 SGHVS, CDR2 FQNEAQ. The CDR3 totals 18 residues. The J segment lost 2 bases and the V segment lost 5 bases, leaving 13 bases of the junction unmatched. The CDR3 loop is CASSTGTGLGLGNQPQHF. In nucleotides, the CDR3 is TGTGCCAGCAGCACGGGGACAGGGCTTGGGCTGGGCAATCAGCCCCAGCATTTT.

A few counts support this clonotype. The chain uses TRBV20-1 and TRBJ2-7, with TRBD1 identical over 9 bases. The CDR3 consists of 14 residues. With V trimmed by 4 bases and J by 3 bases, 7 bases remained unmatched. From germline, CDR1 is DFQATT and CDR2 SNEGSKA (reference sequence). CDR3 residues: CSATPGQGVYEQYF. The CDR3 coding sequence is TGCAGTGCTACCCCGGGACAGGGTGTCTACGAGCAGTACTTC.

V gene TRBV19 combines with J gene TRBJ2-5; D might be TRBD1 (5 bases). Trimming pared 8 bases from V and 0 bases from J, leaving 10 bases between. The CDR3 sequence is 13 residues long. Germline V gene sequence: CDR1 LNHDA, CDR2 SQIVND (reference sequence). CDR3 bases: TGTGCCAGTCGCAGGGCGGACCAAGAGACCCAGTACTTC. Its translation: CASRRADQETQYF. The complete variable domain, with remaining parts taken from reference TRBV19 and TRBJ2-5, reads DGGITQSPKYLFRKEGQNVTLSCEQNLNHDAMYWYRQDPGQGLRLIYYSQIVNDFQKGDIAEGYSVSREKKESFPLTVTSAQKNPTAFYLCASRRADQETQYFGPGTRLLVL.

This clonotype was observed a handful of times. This chain links TRBV7-6 with TRBJ2-2, with 7 bases fitting TRBD1. CDR1 and CDR2 from the germline V gene are SGHVS and FNYEAQ. Unmatched junction bases numbered 3, after V lost 4 bases and J lost 1 base. This CDR3 is 15 amino acids long. CDR3 nucleotide sequence: TGTGCCAGCAGCTGGACAGGAGAGAACACCGGGGAGCTGTTTTTT. Encoded protein: CASSWTGENTGELFF.

V gene TRBV10-3 combines with J gene TRBJ2-7, with D perhaps matching TRBD2 (6 bases). CDR1 and CDR2 from the germline V gene are ENHRY and SYGVKD. The V end lost 1 base, the J end lost 1 base, and 8 bases lay between the germline ends. This CDR3 has 14 amino acids. The CDR3 DNA reads as TGTGCCATCAGTGAGTTTAGCGGATCCTACGAGCAGTACTTC. Translation: CAISEFSGSYEQYF.

The sample holds a few counts of this clonotype. The chain uses TRBV20-1 and TRBJ1-6; the D gene is possibly TRBD1 (6 bases). Per germline, CDR1 DFQATT and CDR2 SNEGSKA (reference sequence). V was shortened by 4 bases and J by 8 bases, with 15 bases between the two germline ends. CDR3 length equals 14 residues. CDR3 bases: TGCAGTGCTATAGCGGGGGCGCCGGATTCACCCCTCCACTTT. Amino acids: CSAIAGAPDSPLHF.

The J gene is TRBJ2-3, the V gene TRBV5-4; D assignment may be TRBD1 or TRBD2 (5 bases each). Germline V gene lookup returns CDR1 SGHNT and CDR2 YYREEE (reference sequence). There are 18 residues in the CDR3. V dropped 0 bases and J dropped 2 bases, with 19 bases sitting between them. The CDR3 region is CASSLENWGAGFTDTQYF. The CDR3 region has the DNA TGTGCCAGCAGCTTGGAGAACTGGGGCGCGGGTTTCACAGATACGCAGTATTTT.

V is TRBV2 and J is TRBJ1-5, with D possibly being TRBD1 (6 bases). Germline V gene data show CDR1 as SNHLY and CDR2 as FYNNEI. Trimming took off 6 bases at V and 7 bases at J, with 16 bases between the two ends. The length of the CDR3 is 14 residues. This CDR3 is CASSLQGNKQPQHF. The CDR3 nucleotides read TGTGCCAGCAGCTTACAGGGTAACAAGCAGCCCCAGCATTTT.

The CDR3 DNA follows: TGCAGTGCTAGCCCCGGGACAGGAAACACCATATATTTT. Residues: CSASPGTGNTIYF. This sequence joins TRBV20-1 and TRBJ1-3; D possibly corresponds to TRBD1 (6 bases). Germline CDR1 and CDR2: DFQATT and SNEGSKA (reference sequence). With 3 bases removed from V and 4 bases from J, the gap between germline ends came to 10 bases. This CDR3 spans 13 amino acids.

The V gene is TRBV11-2, the J gene TRBJ2-5; a possible D gene is TRBD2 (6 bases). Germline loops: CDR1 SGHAT, CDR2 FQNNGV. Deletions cut 3 bases from V and 6 bases from J, with 11 bases between. The CDR3 consists of 13 residues. The DNA of the CDR3 is TGTGCCAGCAGCTTCGGGGACTGGAAGACCCAGTACTTC. This translates into CASSFGDWKTQYF.

This sequence joins TRBV7-2 and TRBJ2-3, with 10 positions matching TRBD1. This CDR3 spans 15 amino acids. V trimming: 4 bases; J trimming: 5 bases; junction bases outside the gene matches: 6. Per the germline V gene, CDR1 is SGHTA and CDR2 is FQGNSA. The CDR3 loop reads CASSSRQGARDTQYF. In nucleotides, the CDR3 is TGTGCCAGCAGCTCGAGACAGGGGGCCAGAGATACGCAGTATTTT. The whole variable domain, filled in from reference TRBV7-2 and TRBJ2-3, reads GAGVSQSPSNKVTEKGKDVELRCDPISGHTALYWYRQSLGQGLEFLIYFQGNSAPDKSGLPSDRFSAERTGGSVSTLTIQRTQQEDSAVYLCASSSRQGARDTQYFGPGTRLTVL.

The table lists this clonotype with a few counts. The gene calls are TRBV12-3 or TRBV12-4 and TRBJ2-7, with TRBD1 matching over 10 bases. V lost 5 bases to trimming and J lost 9 bases; unmatched junction nucleotides: 10. The CDR3 sequence is 14 residues long. CDR3: CASSRPGTGERQYF. The CDR3 coding sequence is TGTGCCAGCAGTCGACCCGGGACAGGGGAGCGGCAGTACTTC.

This clonotype was seen ten or more times. The chain has TRBV6-6 and TRBJ2-5, with TRBD1 as a possible D gene (6 bases). V lost 7 bases to trimming and J lost 5 bases, with 11 bases between them. Germline lookup yields CDR1 MNHNY and CDR2 SVGAGI (reference sequence). This CDR3 is built from 12 residues. The CDR3 coding sequence is TGTGCCAGCAATAACAGGGAGGAGACCCAGTACTTC. Translating gives CASNNREETQYF.

This clonotype was found a few times. This sequence joins TRBV6-2 or TRBV6-3 and TRBJ1-5; TRBD1 matches 8 bases. Germline CDR1 reads MNHEY; CDR2 reads SVGEGT. The CDR3 sequence is 14 residues long. V trimming: 7 bases; J trimming: 5 bases; junction bases outside the gene matches: 7. CDR3 DNA sequence: TGTGCCAGCACCATGGACAGGGCTTATCAGCCCCAGCATTTT. It is translated as CASTMDRAYQPQHF.

The chain uses TRBV25-1 and TRBJ2-6; D call uncertain. In germline, CDR1 is MGHDK, CDR2 SYGVNS. CDR3 length equals 13 residues. With 11 bases removed from V and 0 bases from J, the gap between germline ends came to 8 bases. The CDR3 region is CASCPSGANVLTF. In DNA, the CDR3 is TGTGCCTCCTGTCCCTCTGGGGCCAACGTCCTGACTTTC.

This clonotype was observed many times. The CDR3 bases are TGTGCCAGCAGTTTGCGGTGGGCTTCTGATGAGCAGTTCTTC. It yields the protein CASSLRWASDEQFF. The gene calls are TRBV28 and TRBJ2-1; D remains unclear. The CDR3 has 14 residues. The germline V gene encodes CDR1 MDHEN and CDR2 SYDVKM. V was trimmed by 3 bases and J by 8 bases, leaving 14 bases between them.

The chain combines TRBV29-1 with TRBJ2-7; D uncertain. This CDR3 has 13 amino acids. V dropped 5 bases and J dropped 2 bases, with 13 bases sitting between them. Per germline, CDR1 SQVTM and CDR2 ANQGSEA. This CDR3 is CSVKRQPTYEQYF. For the CDR3, the DNA is TGCAGCGTTAAGCGTCAGCCGACCTACGAGCAGTACTTC.

This clonotype was seen repeatedly, ten times or more. J is TRBJ1-1 and V is TRBV20-1; D unresolved. CDR3 length: 13 amino acids. Germline V lookup: CDR1 DFQATT, CDR2 SNEGSKA (reference sequence). V gave up 3 bases and J gave up 1 base, with 9 bases separating them. The CDR3: CSASNRGNTEAFF. CDR3 sequence (DNA): TGCAGTGCTAGTAACCGGGGGAACACTGAAGCTTTCTTT.

This clonotype was counted ten times or more. The CDR3 DNA is TGTGCCAGCAGCTCGCTAGCCTACGAGCAGTACTTC. Protein: CASSSLAYEQYF. The V gene is TRBV6-5, the J gene TRBJ2-7; D call uncertain. The V end lost 6 bases, the J end lost 2 bases, and 8 bases lay between the germline ends. Germline V gene lookup returns CDR1 MNHEY and CDR2 SVGAGI. This CDR3 comprises 12 residues.

This clonotype was recorded many times. The chain recombines TRBV12-3 or TRBV12-4 with TRBJ1-5, with D uncertain. V dropped 3 bases and J dropped 4 bases, with 4 bases sitting between them. There are 12 residues in the CDR3. The DNA for the CDR3 is TGTGCCAGCAGTTTTCAGAATCAGCCCCAGCATTTT. Amino acid sequence: CASSFQNQPQHF.

This clonotype was seen a few times. V gene TRBV18 combines with J gene TRBJ1-1, with a possible D match to TRBD1 (5 bases). CDR1 KGHSH and CDR2 LQKENI come from the germline V gene. The CDR3 runs to 16 residues. The V gene lost 1 base and the J gene lost 4 bases, with 16 bases spanning the gap. CDR3 bases: TGTGCCAGCTCACCACTATCAGGGCTTAAGGGCACTGAAGCTTTCTTT. Protein sequence: CASSPLSGLKGTEAFF. The full variable domain, with the rest looked up from reference TRBV18 and TRBJ1-1, is NAGVMQNPRHLVRRRGQEARLRCSPMKGHSHVYWYRQLPEEGLKFMVYLQKENIIDESGMPKERFSAEFPKEGPSILRIQQVVRGDSAAYFCASSPLSGLKGTEAFFGQGTRLTVV.

Here the CDR3 reads CASSKDRDTEAFF. The DNA of the CDR3 is TGTGCCAGCAGTAAAGACAGGGACACTGAAGCTTTCTTT. The chain recombines TRBV5-6 with TRBJ1-1, with 7 positions matching TRBD1. The length of the CDR3 is 13 residues. J gave up 3 bases and V 5 bases, and 4 bases lay outside the gene matches. Germline-derived CDR1 and CDR2 are SGHDT and YYEEEE.

This clonotype has just a few counts. V is TRBV20-1 and J is TRBJ2-1; 10 nucleotides match TRBD2. CDR1 is DFQATT and CDR2 is SNEGSKA in the germline V gene (reference sequence). The CDR3 is made up of 14 amino acids. The V segment lost 5 bases and the J segment 9 bases; nucleotides outside the gene matches: 10. CDR3 protein: CSAPNSGGTGEQFF. DNA for the CDR3: TGCAGTGCTCCCAATAGCGGGGGGACGGGTGAGCAGTTCTTC.